The 30 T cell receptor beta chains listed next were all sequenced from one sample in a study of CD8 T cells in Susac syndrome. A quantity of about 0.5 to 1 ug RNA underwent reverse transcription using random hexamers. TCRdb processed the immunoSEQ multiplex PCR reads anew with MiXCR; each CDR3 protein has one entry. Of 300,000 or so distinct CDR3 sequences listed, about 91% are singletons. Sequenced material: CD4+ T cells from PBMCs. Receptors originate from a human donor with multiple sclerosis.

V usage is TRBV12-3 or TRBV12-4 and J usage is TRBJ1-4; 9 bases agree with TRBD1. V lost 2 bases to trimming and J lost 8 bases; unmatched junction nucleotides: 3. This CDR3 contains 14 residues. CDR3 residues: CASSLTGGSEKLFF. The CDR3 DNA reads as TGTGCCAGCAGTTTAACAGGGGGCTCGGAAAAACTGTTTTTT.

The rearrangement links TRBV30 to TRBJ2-7; D gene uncertain. The germline V gene encodes CDR1 GTSNPN and CDR2 SVGIG (reference sequence). This CDR3 spans 12 amino acids. V was clipped by 2 bases and J by 7 bases, with 12 bases between them. The CDR3 nucleotides are TGTGCCTGGAGTCGGATAGAGTATGAGCAGTACTTC. Translating gives CAWSRIEYEQYF.

The chain uses TRBV6-1 and TRBJ1-6; unclear D gene. The V end was cut by 6 bases, the J end by 6 bases, with 9 bases between. The CDR3 has 13 amino acids. The germline V gene encodes CDR1 MNHNS and CDR2 SASEGT. The CDR3 nucleotides are TGTGCCAGCAGGAGGACGACTAATTCACCCCTCCACTTT. It yields the protein CASRRTTNSPLHF.

J is TRBJ2-2 and V is TRBV19; perhaps TRBD1 as D (5 bases). This CDR3 spans 14 amino acids. Trimming shortened V by 4 bases and J by 6 bases, and 12 bases separated the two germline ends. The germline V gene has CDR1 LNHDA and CDR2 SQIVND (reference sequence). CDR3 loop: CASSRTFQAGELFF. The CDR3 DNA reads TGTGCCAGTAGTAGGACATTTCAGGCCGGGGAGCTGTTTTTT.

This clonotype was seen just once. The chain employs TRBV5-1 and TRBJ2-3; possible D gene TRBD1, 5 bases. There are 14 residues in the CDR3. Germline V gene data show CDR1 as SGHRS and CDR2 as YFSETQ. Trimming removed 4 bases at V and 3 bases at J, with 12 bases between. The chain's CDR3 is CASSGARLTDTQYF. CDR3 nucleotide sequence: TGCGCCAGCAGCGGGGCACGTCTAACAGATACGCAGTATTTT.

This clonotype has only one observation. V is TRBV25-1 and J is TRBJ1-1; the D is unclear. This CDR3 is 14 amino acids long. Germline V CDR1 and CDR2: MGHDK, SYGVNS. The V end was cut by 6 bases, the J end by 2 bases, with 13 bases between. The CDR3 region has the DNA TGTGCCAGCAGATCAGTAGGCCCAAACACTGAAGCTTTCTTT. It translates to CASRSVGPNTEAFF.

The chain combines TRBV29-1 with TRBJ2-2; weak D call: TRBD1 (5 bases). CDR3 length: 14 amino acids. Germline V gene lookup returns CDR1 SQVTM and CDR2 ANQGSEA. Trimming left V 4 bases short and J 0 bases short, with 9 bases between. The CDR3 DNA is TGCAGCGTTGGTCCAGGGACGAACACCGGGGAGCTGTTTTTT. This codes for CSVGPGTNTGELFF.

V gene TRBV20-1 combines with J gene TRBJ2-1; no clear D. Trimming shortened V by 6 bases and J by 6 bases, and 21 bases separated the two germline ends. Germline CDR1 DFQATT, CDR2 SNEGSKA (reference sequence). The CDR3 length is 15 residues. Here the CDR3 DNA reads TGCAGTGCCCAGTTGGCGGTCGTGGAATCCAATGAGCAGTTCTTC. It codes for CSAQLAVVESNEQFF.

The chain couples TRBV5-4 to TRBJ2-1, with TRBD2 matching over 7 bases. The trim removed 0 bases at V and 2 bases at J, leaving 2 bases unmatched. Germline V CDR1 and CDR2: SGHNT, YYREEE (reference sequence). This CDR3 comprises 15 residues. In DNA form, the CDR3 reads TGTGCCAGCAGCTTGGGAGCGGGAACCTACAATGAGCAGTTCTTC. Translating it yields CASSLGAGTYNEQFF. The full variable domain, completed using reference TRBV5-4 and TRBJ2-1, is ETGVTQSPTHLIKTRGQQVTLRCSSQSGHNTVSWYQQALGQGPQFIFQYYREEENGRGNFPPRFSGLQFPNYSSELNVNALELDDSALYLCASSLGAGTYNEQFFGPGTRLTVL.

This clonotype was seen only a few times. J is TRBJ2-5 and V is TRBV19; D gene ambiguous. Germline values: CDR1 LNHDA, CDR2 SQIVND (reference sequence). CDR3 size: 12 residues. V lost 1 base to trimming and J lost 5 bases, with 5 bases between them. CDR3 loop: CASSIGGETQYF. The DNA for the CDR3 is TGTGCCAGTAGTATAGGTGGTGAGACCCAGTACTTC.

This clonotype showed up just a few times. At one boundary the junction diverges from the germline segment, which might be a read error. This chain joins TRBV5-1 and TRBJ2-1; tentative D call: TRBD2 (5 bases). CDR1 and CDR2 (germline): SGHRS, YFSETQ. CDR3 size: 12 residues. Written as DNA, the CDR3 is TGTGCCAGCAGCTTGGGGAGAAATGAGCAGTTCTTC. It is translated as CASSLGRNEQFF.

The V call is TRBV12-3 or TRBV12-4, the J call TRBJ1-1; TRBD1 is a possible D gene (5 bases). The ends were cut back, 5 bases at V and 2 bases at J, with 12 bases in the middle. This CDR3 spans 14 amino acids. This chain's CDR3 is CASSPRTPNTEAFF. DNA of the CDR3: TGTGCCAGCAGTCCCCGGACACCTAACACTGAAGCTTTCTTT.

This chain connects TRBV7-2 to TRBJ2-5, with D maybe TRBD2 (6 bases). With 1 base removed from V and 5 bases from J, the gap between germline ends came to 11 bases. The CDR3 has 14 amino acids. Germline values: CDR1 SGHTA, CDR2 FQGNSA. CDR3 loop: CASSLDRGWETQYF. The CDR3 DNA reads TGTGCCAGCAGCTTAGATCGGGGGTGGGAGACCCAGTACTTC. Filled out from reference TRBV7-2 and TRBJ2-5, the complete variable domain reads GAGVSQSPSNKVTEKGKDVELRCDPISGHTALYWYRQSLGQGLEFLIYFQGNSAPDKSGLPSDRFSAERTGGSVSTLTIQRTQQEDSAVYLCASSLDRGWETQYFGPGTRLLVL.

The V and J genes are TRBV14 and TRBJ2-7; 8 positions match TRBD1. The V gene end was trimmed by 4 bases and the J gene end by 6 bases; junction bases not matched to a gene: 11. Germline V gives CDR1 SGHDN, CDR2 FVKESK. There are 15 residues in the CDR3. The CDR3 region has the DNA TGTGCCAGCAGCCTGAGGACAGGGCCGTCGGGCGAGCAGTACTTC. Translating gives CASSLRTGPSGEQYF.

The chain employs TRBV20-1 and TRBJ2-7; D may be TRBD1 or TRBD2 (5 bases each). Trimming pared 6 bases from V and 0 bases from J, leaving 15 bases between. In germline, CDR1 is DFQATT, CDR2 SNEGSKA (reference sequence). The CDR3 contains 14 residues. This CDR3 reads CSAGTARSSYEQYF. CDR3 DNA sequence: TGCAGTGCGGGGACGGCTAGGAGCTCCTACGAGCAGTACTTC.

In this sample, this clonotype turned up a few times. The chain joins TRBV20-1 to TRBJ2-7, with 9 bases fitting TRBD1. In germline, CDR1 is DFQATT, CDR2 SNEGSKA (reference sequence). The CDR3 is 12 residues long. Trimming at V came to 6 bases and at J to 3 bases, leaving 3 bases not matched to a gene. CDR3 sequence: CSAAGQGYEQYF. DNA of the CDR3: TGCAGTGCCGCGGGACAGGGCTACGAGCAGTACTTC.

V gene TRBV30 combines with J gene TRBJ1-3; D is ambiguous. Between the trimmed V and J ends, which lost 3 bases and 3 bases, there was a span of 6 bases. The CDR3 runs 12 residues. In germline, CDR1 is GTSNPN, CDR2 SVGIG (reference sequence). Written as DNA, the CDR3 is TGTGCCTGGAGAACTGGTGGAAACACCATATATTTT. As protein: CAWRTGGNTIYF.

The table lists this clonotype with a count of one. This chain joins TRBV3-1 and TRBJ2-5; the match to TRBD1 covers 7 bases. After removal of 3 bases from V and 2 bases from J, the junction contained 6 bases not matched to a gene. Germline CDR1 LGHDT, CDR2 YNNKEL (reference sequence). CDR3 length: 15 residues. The CDR3 here is CASSQTGTAQETQYF. The CDR3, as DNA: TGTGCCAGCAGCCAGACCGGGACAGCACAAGAGACCCAGTACTTC.

The chain carries TRBV4-1 and TRBJ2-2; 7 nucleotides line up with TRBD1. V lost 4 bases to trimming and J lost 6 bases; unmatched junction nucleotides: 2. Germline V CDR1 and CDR2: MGHRA, YSYEKL. This CDR3 comprises 13 residues. The CDR3, as DNA: TGCGCCAGCAGCCCCGACAGGGCCGGGGAGCTGTTTTTT. Encoded protein: CASSPDRAGELFF.

The chain recombines TRBV2 with TRBJ1-1; weak D call: TRBD1 (6 bases). Between the trimmed V and J ends, which lost 8 bases and 1 base, there was a span of 14 bases. Germline CDR1 and CDR2: SNHLY and FYNNEI. This CDR3 is built from 14 residues. CDR3 sequence: CASVVRTANTEAFF. Here the CDR3 DNA reads TGTGCCAGCGTAGTTCGGACAGCGAACACTGAAGCTTTCTTT.

The J gene is TRBJ1-1, the V gene TRBV30; tentatively, D is TRBD1 (5 bases). Trimming cost V 3 bases and J 5 bases, with 10 bases left between them. Germline CDR1 GTSNPN, CDR2 SVGIG (reference sequence). The CDR3 totals 12 residues. The CDR3 sequence is CAWREGSTEAFF. The DNA of the CDR3 is TGTGCCTGGAGGGAGGGGTCGACTGAAGCTTTCTTT.

The chain has TRBV7-9 and TRBJ2-5, with 7 positions matching TRBD2. With 4 bases clipped from V and 4 bases from J, the junction kept 21 bases outside the gene matches. The CDR3 extends over 19 amino acids. The germline V gene encodes CDR1 SEHNR and CDR2 FQNEAQ (reference sequence). CDR3 nucleotide sequence: TGTGCCAGCAGCTCCCGACCGGTGGGGAGGGCGCCGGGCCGAGAGACCCAGTACTTC. Its translation is CASSSRPVGRAPGRETQYF.

The V and J genes are TRBV5-8 and TRBJ2-5; tentatively, D is TRBD1 (5 bases). Trimming removed 0 bases from V and 5 bases from J, with 14 bases in between. Germline V gene data show CDR1 as SGHTS and CDR2 as YDEGEE. The length of the CDR3 is 15 residues. CDR3 protein: CASSLAGHRQETQYF. CDR3 in DNA: TGTGCCAGCAGCTTGGCCGGACACCGACAGGAGACCCAGTACTTC.

This chain joins TRBV12-3 or TRBV12-4 and TRBJ2-3; D not certain. The ends were cut back, 2 bases at V and 1 base at J, with 10 bases in the middle. CDR3 length: 15 residues. As DNA, the CDR3 is TGTGCCAGCAGTTTAATGGGTTTGGGCACAGATACGCAGTATTTT. The encoded protein is CASSLMGLGTDTQYF.

The chain links TRBV12-3 or TRBV12-4 to TRBJ1-5; TRBD1 is a possible D gene (5 bases). The CDR3 is 13 amino acids. Trimming took 6 bases from V and 2 from J, leaving 8 bases between them. The CDR3 DNA follows: TGTGCCAGCAGGGTGGGGGGCAATCAGCCCCAGCATTTT. Its translation: CASRVGGNQPQHF.

The J gene is TRBJ1-6, the V gene TRBV7-3; no reliable D call. CDR3 length: 15 amino acids. The germline V gene encodes CDR1 SGHTA and CDR2 FQGTGA. The V end lost 1 base, the J end lost 6 bases, and 10 bases lay between the germline ends. The CDR3 here is CASSLSWGSNSPLHF. In DNA, the CDR3 is TGTGCCAGCAGCTTAAGTTGGGGAAGTAATTCACCCCTCCACTTT.

The chain has TRBV7-9 and TRBJ2-7; TRBD2 aligns across 8 bases. The length of the CDR3 is 15 residues. Per germline, CDR1 SEHNR and CDR2 FQNEAQ (reference sequence). V trimming: 5 bases; J trimming: 7 bases; junction bases outside the gene matches: 13. CDR3 nucleotides: TGTGCCAGCAGCCGGCGGGGACTAGTCGCTGGAGAGCAGTACTTC. Translated, it gives CASSRRGLVAGEQYF.

This clonotype was seen only once. The chain employs TRBV4-1 and TRBJ2-6; 7 bases are a match to TRBD2. The V gene's germline CDR1 is MGHRA and CDR2 YSYEKL. With 1 base clipped from V and 4 bases from J, the junction kept 10 bases outside the gene matches. CDR3 length: 18 amino acids. The CDR3 is CASSQAGGGSGGANVLTF. In DNA, the CDR3 is TGCGCCAGCAGCCAAGCTGGTGGCGGGAGCGGCGGGGCCAACGTCCTGACTTTC.

The chain carries TRBV14 and TRBJ1-1; the D is unclear. CDR1 and CDR2 (germline): SGHDN, FVKESK. The germline V and J ends were trimmed by 7 bases and 6 bases, with 18 bases remaining between them. This CDR3 is built from 14 residues. CDR3 protein: CASKSELREAEAFF. CDR3 nucleotides: TGTGCCAGCAAGAGTGAGCTTCGGGAGGCTGAAGCTTTCTTT.

This clonotype appeared once. This chain uses TRBV18 with TRBJ2-3; D unresolved. The germline V and J ends were trimmed by 4 bases and 1 base, with 12 bases remaining between them. The germline CDR1 and CDR2 sequences are KGHSH and LQKENI. The CDR3 contains 15 residues. CDR3 region: CASSLGFGGTDTQYF. The CDR3, as DNA: TGTGCCAGCTCACTCGGCTTTGGGGGCACAGATACGCAGTATTTT. Full variable domain (outside the CDR3, taken from reference TRBV18 and TRBJ2-3): NAGVMQNPRHLVRRRGQEARLRCSPMKGHSHVYWYRQLPEEGLKFMVYLQKENIIDESGMPKERFSAEFPKEGPSILRIQQVVRGDSAAYFCASSLGFGGTDTQYFGPGTRLTVL.